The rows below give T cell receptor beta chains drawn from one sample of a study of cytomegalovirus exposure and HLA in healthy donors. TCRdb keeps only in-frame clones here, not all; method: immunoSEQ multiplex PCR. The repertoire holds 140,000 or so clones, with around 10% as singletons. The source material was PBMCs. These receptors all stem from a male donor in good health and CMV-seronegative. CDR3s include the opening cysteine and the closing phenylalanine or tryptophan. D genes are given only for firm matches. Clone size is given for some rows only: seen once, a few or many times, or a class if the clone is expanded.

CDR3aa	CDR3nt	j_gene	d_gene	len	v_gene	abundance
CASSLEFRGHTGELFF	TGTGCCAGCAGCTTGGAATTCAGGGGGCACACCGGGGAGCTGTTTTTT	TRBJ2-2	TRBD1	16	TRBV5-6	few
CASSLLVGGVNNEQFF	TGCGCCAGCAGCTTGCTCGTCGGGGGGGTGAATAATGAGCAGTTCTTC	TRBJ2-1	TRBD2	16	TRBV5-1	few
CASSQDLFSVSGNTIYF	TGCGCCAGCAGCCAAGACCTCTTCTCAGTATCTGGAAACACCATATATTTT	TRBJ1-3	-	17	TRBV4-3	few
CAISELGSVGYTF	TGTGCCATCAGTGAGCTAGGGAGTGTCGGCTACACCTTC	TRBJ1-2	-	13	TRBV10-3	few
CATCTGLLNTEAFF	TGTGCCACCTGTACGGGACTCTTGAACACTGAAGCTTTCTTT	TRBJ1-1	-	14	TRBV10-3	few
CASSLSALGQWGYTF	TGTGCCAGCAGTTTATCGGCCTTAGGACAATGGGGCTACACCTTC	TRBJ1-2	-	15	TRBV28	-
CASQQILAAYNEQFF	TGTGCCAGCCAACAGATCCTAGCGGCCTACAATGAGCAGTTCTTC	TRBJ2-1	TRBD2	15	TRBV7-2	-
CASSQDDSKNSPLHF	TGCGCCAGCAGCCAAGACGACAGTAAAAATTCACCCCTCCACTTT	TRBJ1-6	-	15	TRBV4-3	-
CASSIPSPGLAGDTDTQYF	TGTGCCAGTAGTATCCCCTCTCCGGGACTAGCGGGGGACACAGATACGCAGTATTTT	TRBJ2-3	TRBD2	19	TRBV19	few
CASSKPRVGRGYEQYF	TGTGCCAGCAGCAAACCCAGAGTCGGGAGAGGATACGAGCAGTACTTC	TRBJ2-7	-	16	TRBV28	-
CASSLLNRGPTGANVLTF	TGTGCCAGCAGCCTCTTAAACAGGGGCCCCACTGGGGCCAACGTCCTGACTTTC	TRBJ2-6	TRBD1	18	TRBV5-6	-
CASSELGGPEAFF	TGTGCCAGCAGTGAACTCGGGGGGCCTGAAGCTTTCTTT	TRBJ1-1	-	13	TRBV6-1	-
CASSNRLDPDTQYF	TGTGCCAGCAGCAACCGACTCGACCCAGATACGCAGTATTTT	TRBJ2-3	-	14	TRBV7-2	-
CAWSVGQRPVETQYF	TGTGCCTGGAGTGTAGGACAGCGTCCCGTTGAGACCCAGTACTTC	TRBJ2-5	-	15	TRBV30	-
CASSSLGGGNYIEQFF	TGTGCCAGCAGTTCCCTCGGCGGGGGAAACTACATTGAGCAGTTCTTC	TRBJ2-1	TRBD2	16	TRBV6-5	-
CASSVDSGHLYEQYF	TGTGCCAGCAGCGTAGATTCGGGACACCTCTACGAGCAGTACTTC	TRBJ2-7	-	15	TRBV9	-